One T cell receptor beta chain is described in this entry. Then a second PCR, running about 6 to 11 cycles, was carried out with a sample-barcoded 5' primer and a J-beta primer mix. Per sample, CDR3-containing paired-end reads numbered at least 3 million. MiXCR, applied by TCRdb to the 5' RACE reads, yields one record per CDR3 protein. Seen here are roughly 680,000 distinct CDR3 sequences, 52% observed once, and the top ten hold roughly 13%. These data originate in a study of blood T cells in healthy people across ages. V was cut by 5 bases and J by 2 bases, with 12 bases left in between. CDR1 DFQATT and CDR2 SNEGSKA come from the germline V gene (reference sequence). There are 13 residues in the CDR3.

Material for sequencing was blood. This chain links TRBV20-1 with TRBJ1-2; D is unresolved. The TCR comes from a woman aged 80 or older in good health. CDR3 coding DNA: TGCAGTGCTTCCCGCGTCGTAAACTATGGCTACACCTTC. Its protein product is CSASRVVNYGYTF.